The 8 T cell receptor beta chains presented below share a single source sample, sequenced in a study of T-cell reconstitution after alpha-beta-depleted transplantation in children. The library targeted TCRbeta and was prepared with unique molecular identifiers. From the PCR reads, TCRdb called clonotypes with MiXCR, one entry per CDR3 protein. The table shows about 360,000 distinct CDR3 sequences, with roughly 13% occurring only once. The starting material was PBMCs, obtained from the stem cell graft. The origin of the receptors is a human donor who donated a stem cell graft to a child with Fanconi anemia.

Ten or more counts support this clonotype. V is TRBV28 and J is TRBJ2-7; 9 nucleotides match TRBD1. V shed 6 bases, J shed 0 bases, and the junction held 6 bases outside the gene matches. CDR3 length equals 15 residues. The germline V gene has CDR1 MDHEN and CDR2 SYDVKM. The CDR3: CASSSGQGNSYEQYV. For the CDR3, the DNA is TGTGCCAGCAGCTCGGGACAGGGCAACTCCTACGAGCAGTACGTC.

There are many counts of this clonotype. The chain joins TRBV9 to TRBJ2-1; 11 nucleotides line up with TRBD2. Germline assignment: CDR1 SGDLS and CDR2 YYNGEE. This CDR3 spans 18 amino acids. Trimming removed 2 bases from V and 0 bases from J; junction bases left unmatched: 7. The CDR3 region has the DNA TGTGCCAGCAGCGTTTACCCTAGCGGGGGGAGCTCCTACAATGAGCAGTTCTTC. Protein product: CASSVYPSGGSSYNEQFF.

The chain has TRBV20-1 and TRBJ2-1; 8 nucleotides line up with TRBD1. CDR1 is DFQATT, CDR2 SNEGSKA, per germline (reference sequence). Germline trimming cut 5 bases from V and 8 bases from J; bases unmatched to any gene: 14. The CDR3 is 15 residues long. CDR3 region: CSAPQTARGRDEQFF. The CDR3 coding sequence is TGCAGTGCTCCCCAGACGGCCAGGGGGCGCGATGAGCAGTTCTTC.

The V gene is TRBV20-1, the J gene TRBJ1-1; D is undetermined. This CDR3 is built from 15 residues. V was trimmed by 2 bases and J by 1 base, leaving 14 bases between them. Germline CDR1 is DFQATT and CDR2 is SNEGSKA (reference sequence). The CDR3 protein is CSARPPYSPNTEAFF. The CDR3 bases are TGCAGTGCTAGACCTCCCTATAGTCCGAACACTGAAGCTTTCTTT.

This clonotype was seen a few times. The chain recombines TRBV12-3 or TRBV12-4 with TRBJ2-5; 8 nucleotides line up with TRBD2. Trimming cost V 6 bases and J 0 bases; bases outside gene matches: 9. CDR3 length equals 16 residues. CDR3 residues: CASRKGPSGYQETQYF. The CDR3 bases are TGTGCCAGCAGAAAGGGCCCTAGCGGGTACCAAGAGACCCAGTACTTC.

This clonotype was picked up one time. This chain links TRBV20-1 with TRBJ1-5; a possible D gene is TRBD1 (6 bases). The CDR3 is 15 amino acids. Trimming took off 8 bases at V and 5 bases at J, with 22 bases between the two ends. Per germline, CDR1 DFQATT and CDR2 SNEGSKA (reference sequence). CDR3 region: CSHTGAPSQDQPQHF. CDR3 nucleotides: TGCAGTCACACGGGGGCTCCCAGTCAGGATCAGCCCCAGCATTTT.

The chain is built from TRBV20-1 and TRBJ2-7, with 11 bases lining up with TRBD1. V trimming: 5 bases; J trimming: 3 bases; junction bases outside the gene matches: 3. The CDR3 loop spans 13 amino acids. CDR1 DFQATT and CDR2 SNEGSKA come from the germline V gene (reference sequence). CDR3 nucleotides: TGCAGTGCTCCGGGACAGGGGGTCTACGAGCAGTACTTC. As protein: CSAPGQGVYEQYF.

This clonotype appeared a few times. V gene TRBV5-1 combines with J gene TRBJ2-5, with TRBD1 matching 8 bases. The CDR3 has 14 amino acids. V trimming: 4 bases; J trimming: 2 bases; junction bases outside the gene matches: 4. Germline V lookup: CDR1 SGHRS, CDR2 YFSETQ. The CDR3: CASSTTGVQETQYF. DNA of the CDR3: TGCGCCAGCAGCACGACAGGGGTGCAAGAGACCCAGTACTTC.